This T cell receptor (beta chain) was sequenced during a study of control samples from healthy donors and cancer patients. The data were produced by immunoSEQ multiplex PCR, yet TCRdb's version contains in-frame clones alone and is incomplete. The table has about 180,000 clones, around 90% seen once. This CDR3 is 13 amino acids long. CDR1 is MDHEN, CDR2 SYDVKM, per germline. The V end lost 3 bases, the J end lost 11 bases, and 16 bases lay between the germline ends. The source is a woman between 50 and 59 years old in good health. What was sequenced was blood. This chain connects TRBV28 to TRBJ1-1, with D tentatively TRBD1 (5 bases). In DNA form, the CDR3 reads TGTGCCAGCAGTTTGCCGTCAGGGAAGAAGGCTTTCTTT. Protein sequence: CASSLPSGKKAFF.